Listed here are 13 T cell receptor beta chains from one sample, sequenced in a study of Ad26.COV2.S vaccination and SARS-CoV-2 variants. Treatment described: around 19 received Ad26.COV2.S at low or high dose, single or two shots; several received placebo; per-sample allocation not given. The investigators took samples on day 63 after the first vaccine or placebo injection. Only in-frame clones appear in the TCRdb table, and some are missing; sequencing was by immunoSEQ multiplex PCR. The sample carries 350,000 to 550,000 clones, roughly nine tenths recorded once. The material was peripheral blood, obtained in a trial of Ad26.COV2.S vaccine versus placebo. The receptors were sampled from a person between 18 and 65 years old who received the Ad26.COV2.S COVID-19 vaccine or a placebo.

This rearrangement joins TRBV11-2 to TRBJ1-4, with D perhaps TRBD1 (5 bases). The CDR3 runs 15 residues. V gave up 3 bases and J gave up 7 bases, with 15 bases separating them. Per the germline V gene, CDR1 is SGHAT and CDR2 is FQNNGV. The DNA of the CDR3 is TGTGCCAGCAGCTTCGACCCCGGGGCGGGTGAAAAACTGTTTTTT. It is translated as CASSFDPGAGEKLFF. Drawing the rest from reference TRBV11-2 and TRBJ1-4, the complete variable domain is EAGVAQSPRYKIIEKRQSVAFWCNPISGHATLYWYQQILGQGPKLLIQFQNNGVVDDSQLPKDRFSAERLKGVDSTLKIQPAKLEDSAVYLCASSFDPGAGEKLFFGSGTQLSVL.

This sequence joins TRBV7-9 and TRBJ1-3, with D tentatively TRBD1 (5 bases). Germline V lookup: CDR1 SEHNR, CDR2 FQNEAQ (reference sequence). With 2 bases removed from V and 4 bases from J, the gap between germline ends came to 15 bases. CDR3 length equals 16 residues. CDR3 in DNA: TGTGCCAGCAGCTTAACCGTACAGGCAGGGGGAAACACCATATATTTT. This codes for CASSLTVQAGGNTIYF.

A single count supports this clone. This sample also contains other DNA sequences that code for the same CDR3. The CDR3 loop reads CASSYSLTQYF. The CDR3 coding sequence is TGTGCCAGCAGTTACTCGTTGACCCAGTACTTC. The gene calls are TRBV6-2 or TRBV6-3 and TRBJ2-5; D gene uncertain. The V gene's germline CDR1 is MNHEY and CDR2 SVGEGT. V was cut by 0 bases and J by 7 bases, with 3 bases left in between. The CDR3 totals 11 residues.

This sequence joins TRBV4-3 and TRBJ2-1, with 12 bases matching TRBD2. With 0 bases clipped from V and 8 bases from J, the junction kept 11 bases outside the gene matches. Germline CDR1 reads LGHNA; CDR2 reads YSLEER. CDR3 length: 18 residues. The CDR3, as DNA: TGCGCCAGCAGCCAAGATCGTGGACTAGCGGGAATCTGGGATGAGCAGTTCTTC. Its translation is CASSQDRGLAGIWDEQFF.

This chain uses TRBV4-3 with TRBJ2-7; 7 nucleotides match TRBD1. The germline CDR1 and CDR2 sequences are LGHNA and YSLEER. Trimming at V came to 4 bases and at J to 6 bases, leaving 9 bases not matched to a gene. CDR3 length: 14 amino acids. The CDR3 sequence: CASSRRTGVVEQYF. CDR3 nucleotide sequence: TGCGCCAGCAGCCGACGGACAGGCGTCGTCGAGCAGTACTTC.

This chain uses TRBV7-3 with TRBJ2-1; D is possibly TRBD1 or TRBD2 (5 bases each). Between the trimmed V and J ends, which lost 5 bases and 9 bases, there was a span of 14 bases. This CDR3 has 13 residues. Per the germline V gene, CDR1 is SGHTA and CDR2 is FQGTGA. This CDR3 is CASSPNWDGEQFF. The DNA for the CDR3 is TGTGCCAGCAGCCCTAACTGGGACGGTGAGCAGTTCTTC. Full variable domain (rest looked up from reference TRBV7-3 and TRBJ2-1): GAGVSQTPSNKVTEKGKYVELRCDPISGHTALYWYRQSLGQGPEFLIYFQGTGAADDSGLPNDRFFAVRPEGSVSTLKIQRTERGDSAVYLCASSPNWDGEQFFGPGTRLTVL.

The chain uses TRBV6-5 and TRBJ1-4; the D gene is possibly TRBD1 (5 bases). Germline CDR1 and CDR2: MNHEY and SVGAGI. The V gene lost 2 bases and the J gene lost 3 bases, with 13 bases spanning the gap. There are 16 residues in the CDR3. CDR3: CASSYGGTGANEKLFF. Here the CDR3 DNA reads TGTGCCAGCAGTTACGGGGGGACCGGGGCTAATGAAAAACTGTTTTTT.

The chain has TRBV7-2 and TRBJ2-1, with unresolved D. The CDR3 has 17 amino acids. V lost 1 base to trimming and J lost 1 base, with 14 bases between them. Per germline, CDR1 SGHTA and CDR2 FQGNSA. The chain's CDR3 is CASSLVSWSPSYNEQFF. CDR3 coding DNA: TGTGCCAGCAGCTTAGTTTCCTGGTCACCTTCCTACAATGAGCAGTTCTTC.

The CDR3 loop is CSGRASANTGELFF. The CDR3 region has the DNA TGCAGCGGCAGGGCTTCCGCGAACACCGGGGAGCTGTTTTTT. The genes are TRBV29-1 and TRBJ2-2; tentative D call: TRBD1 (5 bases). Germline V gene sequence: CDR1 SQVTM, CDR2 ANQGSEA. Trimming took 7 bases from V and 0 from J, leaving 12 bases between them. The CDR3 runs to 14 residues.

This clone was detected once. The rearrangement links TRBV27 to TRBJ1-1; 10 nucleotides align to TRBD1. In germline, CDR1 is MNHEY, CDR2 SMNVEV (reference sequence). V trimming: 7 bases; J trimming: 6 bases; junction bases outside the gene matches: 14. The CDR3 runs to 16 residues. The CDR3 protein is CASIFAKGTGVPEAFF. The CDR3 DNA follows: TGTGCCAGCATCTTCGCCAAGGGGACAGGGGTCCCTGAAGCTTTCTTT.

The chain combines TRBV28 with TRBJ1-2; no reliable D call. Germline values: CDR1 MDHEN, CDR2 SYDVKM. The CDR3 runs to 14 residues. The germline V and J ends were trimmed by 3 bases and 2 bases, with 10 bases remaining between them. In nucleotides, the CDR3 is TGTGCCAGCAGTTTCGGTCAGACCAACTATGGCTACACCTTC. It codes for CASSFGQTNYGYTF.

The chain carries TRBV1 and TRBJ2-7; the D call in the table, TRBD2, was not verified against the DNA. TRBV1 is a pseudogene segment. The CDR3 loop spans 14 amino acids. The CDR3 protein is CTSSQVRPRGEQYV. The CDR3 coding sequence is TGCACCAGCAGCCAAGTTCGCCCACGGGGCGAGCAGTACGTC.

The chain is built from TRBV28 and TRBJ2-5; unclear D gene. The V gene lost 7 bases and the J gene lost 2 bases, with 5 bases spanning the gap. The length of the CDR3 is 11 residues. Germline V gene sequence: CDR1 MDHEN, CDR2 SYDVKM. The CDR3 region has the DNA TGTGCCAGCAACCTGCAAGAGACCCAGTACTTC. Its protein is CASNLQETQYF.